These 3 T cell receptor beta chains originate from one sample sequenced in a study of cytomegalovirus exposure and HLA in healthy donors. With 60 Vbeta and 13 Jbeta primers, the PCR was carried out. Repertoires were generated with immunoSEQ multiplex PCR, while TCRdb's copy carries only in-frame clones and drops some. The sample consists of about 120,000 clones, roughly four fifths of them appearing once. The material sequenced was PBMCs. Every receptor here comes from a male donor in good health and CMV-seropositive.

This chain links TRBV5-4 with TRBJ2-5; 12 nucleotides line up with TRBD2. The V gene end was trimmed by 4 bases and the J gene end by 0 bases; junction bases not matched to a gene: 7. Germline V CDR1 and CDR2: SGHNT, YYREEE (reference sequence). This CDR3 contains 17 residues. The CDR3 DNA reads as TGTGCCAGCAGCCCGGGACTAGCGGGCGGCTACCAAGAGACCCAGTACTTC. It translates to CASSPGLAGGYQETQYF.

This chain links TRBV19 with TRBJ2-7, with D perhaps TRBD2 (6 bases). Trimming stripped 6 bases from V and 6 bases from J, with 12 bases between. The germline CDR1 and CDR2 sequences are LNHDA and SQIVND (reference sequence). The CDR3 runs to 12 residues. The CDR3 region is CASSLLGGEQYF. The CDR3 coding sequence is TGTGCCAGTAGCCTCCTCGGGGGCGAGCAGTACTTC.

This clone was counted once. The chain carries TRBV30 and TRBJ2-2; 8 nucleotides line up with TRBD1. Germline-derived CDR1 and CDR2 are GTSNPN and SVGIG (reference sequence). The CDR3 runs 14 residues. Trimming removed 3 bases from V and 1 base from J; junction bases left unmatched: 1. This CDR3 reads CAWRGQENTGELFF. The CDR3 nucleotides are TGTGCCTGGAGGGGACAGGAGAACACCGGGGAGCTGTTTTTT.